A selection of T cell receptor beta chains follows, all from one sample in a study of esophageal squamous cell carcinoma under preoperative chemotherapy. TCRdb reprocessed the PCR reads with MiXCR, giving one entry per CDR3 protein. The table lists 15,000 to 20,000 distinct CDR3 sequences, 46% of them singletons. Sampling was conducted from a patient given preoperative chemotherapy. These receptors were obtained from a human donor with esophageal squamous cell carcinoma. The donor label of this sample is uncertain. Each CDR3 is given without its conserved first and last residue. The order of the fields is V gene, J gene, CDR3 protein.

v_gene: TRBV11-3
j_gene: TRBJ2-7
CDR3aa: ASSLVIHSYEQY

v_gene: TRBV7-2
j_gene: TRBJ2-3
CDR3aa: ASGGRGGGGKETQY

v_gene: TRBV7-9
j_gene: TRBJ2-2
CDR3aa: ASSLLRESGELF

v_gene: TRBV6-4
j_gene: TRBJ2-1
CDR3aa: ASSDRSGGPQF

v_gene: TRBV7-2
j_gene: TRBJ2-1
CDR3aa: ASSSGLAGVYEQF

v_gene: TRBV7-2
j_gene: TRBJ2-3
CDR3aa: AGSGGLARDTQY

v_gene: TRBV7-8
j_gene: TRBJ2-3
CDR3aa: ASSSRLRAKDTQY

v_gene: TRBV7-3
j_gene: TRBJ2-3
CDR3aa: ASGSRGGATETQY

v_gene: TRBV11-2
j_gene: TRBJ2-3
CDR3aa: ASSLHDTQY

v_gene: TRBV7-2
j_gene: TRBJ2-5
CDR3aa: GGGLVGCRAETQY

v_gene: TRBV7-8
j_gene: TRBJ2-5
CDR3aa: GGSWTTTKETQY

v_gene: TRBV11-2
j_gene: TRBJ2-1
CDR3aa: ASSPLKRPGAGGGVWDKDTQF

v_gene: TRBV7-8
j_gene: .
CDR3aa: ASSLAGMSSYEQY

v_gene: TRBV12-3/TRBV12-4
j_gene: TRBJ2-5
CDR3aa: ASTPWGGRETQY

v_gene: TRBV7-7
j_gene: TRBJ2-5
CDR3aa: ASSPEAGEGKTQY

v_gene: TRBV11-3
j_gene: TRBJ1-3
CDR3aa: ASSRTGERGNTIY

v_gene: TRBV7-9
j_gene: TRBJ2-4
CDR3aa: ASRSGRDKNTQY

v_gene: TRBV27
j_gene: .
CDR3aa: ASSYLAQKNIGLYEQY

v_gene: TRBV6-1
j_gene: TRBJ2-5
CDR3aa: ASSEDKIETQY

v_gene: TRBV7-2
j_gene: TRBJ2-3
CDR3aa: ASSARQGGRTAAQR

v_gene: TRBV11-1
j_gene: TRBJ1-1
CDR3aa: ASSLGVTEAF

v_gene: TRBV24-1
j_gene: TRBJ2-1
CDR3aa: ATSDPSPGLAGHNEQF

v_gene: TRBV7-3
j_gene: .
CDR3aa: ASSFQGSSYNEQY

v_gene: TRBV4-3
j_gene: TRBJ2-5
CDR3aa: ASSQDSRVETQY

v_gene: TRBV7-9
j_gene: .
CDR3aa: ASSLYRTSGRETQY

v_gene: TRBV27
j_gene: TRBJ2-5
CDR3aa: ASGGSGGGDQETQY

v_gene: TRBV11-1
j_gene: TRBJ2-1
CDR3aa: ASSLTGTSGYNEQF

v_gene: TRBV4-1
j_gene: TRBJ2-1
CDR3aa: ASSQDLSQGGKYNEQF

v_gene: TRBV12-3/TRBV12-4
j_gene: TRBJ2-7
CDR3aa: ASSLLPEFYEQY

v_gene: TRBV11-2
j_gene: TRBJ2-2
CDR3aa: ASSIAAGGLFGELF

v_gene: TRBV7-6
j_gene: TRBJ2-3
CDR3aa: ASSPDTGFTDTQY

v_gene: TRBV4-1
j_gene: .
CDR3aa: ASSQEAASLYEQY

v_gene: TRBV11-3
j_gene: TRBJ2-4
CDR3aa: ASSRYREGGTIQY

v_gene: TRBV27
j_gene: TRBJ2-1
CDR3aa: ASSLGGTTSNEQF

v_gene: TRBV19
j_gene: TRBJ2-2
CDR3aa: ASMTTGYTGELF

v_gene: TRBV9
j_gene: TRBJ2-3
CDR3aa: ASSVGGFTDTQY

v_gene: TRBV12-3/TRBV12-4
j_gene: TRBJ2-3
CDR3aa: ASSTWTGAADTQY

v_gene: TRBV12-3/TRBV12-4
j_gene: TRBJ1-2
CDR3aa: ASSFRTGVLYYGYT

v_gene: TRBV11-2
j_gene: TRBJ1-4
CDR3aa: ASSLDLGYNEKLF

v_gene: TRBV12-3/TRBV12-4
j_gene: TRBJ1-2
CDR3aa: ASSRGQGTLNYGYT

v_gene: TRBV6-1
j_gene: TRBJ2-1
CDR3aa: ASSQLVTKNEQF

v_gene: TRBV10-1
j_gene: TRBJ2-3
CDR3aa: ASSETGGLTDTQY

v_gene: TRBV7-8
j_gene: TRBJ2-1
CDR3aa: ASSSGLAGEGTYNEQF

v_gene: TRBV12-3/TRBV12-4
j_gene: TRBJ2-1
CDR3aa: ASSLWGQGAGEQF

v_gene: TRBV7-6
j_gene: TRBJ1-1
CDR3aa: ASSLVFTEAF

v_gene: TRBV10-2
j_gene: TRBJ2-1
CDR3aa: ASSEFGIEQF

v_gene: TRBV12-3/TRBV12-4
j_gene: TRBJ2-1
CDR3aa: ASRLANPYNEQF